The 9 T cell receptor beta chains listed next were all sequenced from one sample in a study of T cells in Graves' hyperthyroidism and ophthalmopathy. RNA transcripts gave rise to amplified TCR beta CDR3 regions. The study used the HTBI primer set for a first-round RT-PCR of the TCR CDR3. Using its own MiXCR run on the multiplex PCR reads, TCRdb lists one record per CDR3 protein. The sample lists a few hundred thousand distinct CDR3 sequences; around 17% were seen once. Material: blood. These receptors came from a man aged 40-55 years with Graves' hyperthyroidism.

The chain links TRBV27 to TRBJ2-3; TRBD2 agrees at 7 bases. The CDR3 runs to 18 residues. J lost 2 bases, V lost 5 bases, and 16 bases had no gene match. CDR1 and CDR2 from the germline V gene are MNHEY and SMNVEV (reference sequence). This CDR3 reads CASSATPWGGGYTDTQYF. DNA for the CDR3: TGTGCCAGCAGTGCTACCCCCTGGGGCGGGGGATACACAGATACGCAGTATTTT.

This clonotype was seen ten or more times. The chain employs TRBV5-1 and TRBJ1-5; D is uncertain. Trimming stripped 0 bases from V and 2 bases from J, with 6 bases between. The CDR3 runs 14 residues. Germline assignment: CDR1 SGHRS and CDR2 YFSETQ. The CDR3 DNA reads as TGCGCCAGCAGCTTGGCCACAGGCAATCAGCCCCAGCATTTT. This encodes CASSLATGNQPQHF.

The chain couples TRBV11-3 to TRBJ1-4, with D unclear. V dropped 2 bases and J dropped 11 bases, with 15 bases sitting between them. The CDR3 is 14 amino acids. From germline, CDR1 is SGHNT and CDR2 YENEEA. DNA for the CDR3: TGTGCCAGCAGCTTATCAGGATCTAATGGGAAACTGTTTTTT. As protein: CASSLSGSNGKLFF.

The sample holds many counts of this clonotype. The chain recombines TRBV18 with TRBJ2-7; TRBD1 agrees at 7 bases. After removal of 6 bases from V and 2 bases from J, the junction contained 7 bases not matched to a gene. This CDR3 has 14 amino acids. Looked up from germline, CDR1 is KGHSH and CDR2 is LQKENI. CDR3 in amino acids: CASSQRQGTYEQYF. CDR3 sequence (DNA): TGTGCCAGCTCCCAGAGACAGGGCACCTACGAGCAGTACTTC.

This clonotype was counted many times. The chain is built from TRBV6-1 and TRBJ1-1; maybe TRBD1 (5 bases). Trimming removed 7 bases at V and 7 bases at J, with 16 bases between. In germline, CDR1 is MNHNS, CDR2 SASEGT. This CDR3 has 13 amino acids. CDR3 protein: CASIGHAEVEAFF. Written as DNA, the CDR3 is TGTGCCAGCATAGGACACGCTGAGGTTGAAGCTTTCTTT.

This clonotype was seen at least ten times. CDR3 coding DNA: TGTGCCAGCAGCCATGATGGCGGGGGGGCGCGTACGCAGTATTTT. Protein product: CASSHDGGGARTQYF. The gene calls are TRBV3-1 and TRBJ2-3; TRBD2 agrees at 9 bases. Germline V CDR1 and CDR2: LGHDT, YNNKEL (reference sequence). V lost 3 bases and J lost 8; bases outside the gene matches: 9. The CDR3 contains 15 residues.

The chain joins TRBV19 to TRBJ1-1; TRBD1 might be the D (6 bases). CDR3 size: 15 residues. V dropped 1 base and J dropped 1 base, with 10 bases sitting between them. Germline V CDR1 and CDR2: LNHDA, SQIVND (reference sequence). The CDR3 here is CASSIVPGENTEAFF. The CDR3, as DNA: TGTGCCAGTAGTATAGTTCCAGGGGAGAACACTGAAGCTTTCTTT.

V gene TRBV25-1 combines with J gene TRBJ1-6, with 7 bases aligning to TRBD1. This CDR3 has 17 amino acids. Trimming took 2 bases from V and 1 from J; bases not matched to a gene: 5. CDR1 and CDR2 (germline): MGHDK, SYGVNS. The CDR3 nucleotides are TGTGCCAGCAGTGAAATACAGGGGTTTTCCTATAATTCACCCCTCCACTTT. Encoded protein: CASSEIQGFSYNSPLHF.

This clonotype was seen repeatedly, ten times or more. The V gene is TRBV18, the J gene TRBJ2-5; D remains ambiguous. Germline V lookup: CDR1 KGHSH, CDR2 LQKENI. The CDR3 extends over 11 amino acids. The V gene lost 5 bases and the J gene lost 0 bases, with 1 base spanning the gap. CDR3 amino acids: CASSDQETQYF. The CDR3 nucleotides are TGTGCCAGCTCAGACCAAGAGACCCAGTACTTC.